This T cell receptor (beta chain) was sequenced in a study of cytomegalovirus exposure and HLA in healthy donors. Worth noting for this clone: Antigen: not known.

V was cut by 3 bases and J by 7 bases, with 16 bases left in between. Germline lookup yields CDR1 MGHRA and CDR2 YSYEKL. This CDR3 contains 16 residues. The PCR made use of 60 Vbeta and 13 Jbeta primers. Clones were read by immunoSEQ multiplex PCR, and TCRdb kept only the in-frame ones, dropping some. The sample shows 150,000 or so clones, 80% of them seen only once. Findings and caveats of the study: In a later analysis, the majority of CMV-associated beta chains seemingly showed HLA restriction. A later analysis reportedly found that, within productive TCRs, an Asian-associated ancestry cluster had fewer N-insertions than the mean observed across the roughly 690 donors. The authors excluded some V segments, including TRBV6-2 and TRBV6-3, as indistinguishable. A later analysis linked about 17,000 TCR beta sequences to HLA alleles at 0.05 false discovery rate.

Sequencing was done on a sample of PBMCs. The V call is TRBV4-1, the J call TRBJ1-6, with D tentatively TRBD1 (6 bases). The TCR was taken from a man aged 30-40 years in good health and CMV-seronegative. The CDR3 nucleotides are TGCGCCAGCAGCCAGGGGACACGAACTGGGAATTCACCCCTCCACTTT. Protein sequence: CASSQGTRTGNSPLHF.